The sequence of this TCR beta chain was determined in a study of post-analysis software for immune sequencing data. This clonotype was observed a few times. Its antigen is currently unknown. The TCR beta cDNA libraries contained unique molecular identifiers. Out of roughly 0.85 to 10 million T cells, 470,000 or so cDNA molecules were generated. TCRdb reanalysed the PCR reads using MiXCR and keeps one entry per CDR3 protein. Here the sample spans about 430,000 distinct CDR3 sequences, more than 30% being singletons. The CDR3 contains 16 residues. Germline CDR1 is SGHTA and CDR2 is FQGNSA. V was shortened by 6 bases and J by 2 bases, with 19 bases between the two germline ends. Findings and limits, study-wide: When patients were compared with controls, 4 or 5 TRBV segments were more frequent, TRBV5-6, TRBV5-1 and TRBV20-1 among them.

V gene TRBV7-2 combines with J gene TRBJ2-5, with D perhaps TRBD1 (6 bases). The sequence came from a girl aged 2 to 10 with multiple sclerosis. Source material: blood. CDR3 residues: CASSRDNQLGQETQYF. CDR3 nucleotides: TGTGCCAGCAGTAGGGACAACCAGCTGGGTCAAGAGACCCAGTACTTC.